The 29 T cell receptor beta chains below come from one sample, sequenced in a study of T cell responses to AZD1222 COVID-19 vaccine. TCRdb keeps only in-frame clones here, not all; method: immunoSEQ multiplex PCR. The sample comprises over 150,000 clones, 90% of which are singletons, and approximately 3% rests with the top ten. The source was peripheral blood, collected on day 0 of AZD1222 vaccination. The receptors shown here come from an adult in good health.

This rearrangement joins TRBV19 to TRBJ2-7; D is ambiguous. In germline, CDR1 is LNHDA, CDR2 SQIVND (reference sequence). This CDR3 contains 11 residues. V was clipped by 2 bases and J by 3 bases, with 2 bases between them. Here the CDR3 DNA reads TGTGCCAGTAGTATACTCTACGAGCAGTACTTC. It codes for CASSILYEQYF. Looking up the rest from reference TRBV19 and TRBJ2-7 gives the full variable domain: DGGITQSPKYLFRKEGQNVTLSCEQNLNHDAMYWYRQDPGQGLRLIYYSQIVNDFQKGDIAEGYSVSREKKESFPLTVTSAQKNPTAFYLCASSILYEQYFGPGTRLTVT.

A single count supports this clone. The chain combines TRBV5-4 with TRBJ2-5, with D unresolved. Per germline, CDR1 SGHNT and CDR2 YYREEE (reference sequence). This CDR3 spans 14 amino acids. Trimming cost V 0 bases and J 5 bases, with 11 bases left between them. The CDR3 DNA is TGTGCCAGCAGCTTGGGGGCGACACGGGAGACCCAGTACTTC. It specifies CASSLGATRETQYF.

This clone was counted between two and nine times. The rearrangement links TRBV6-5 to TRBJ1-5; perhaps TRBD1 as D (6 bases). The CDR3 contains 13 residues. V shed 8 bases and J shed 5 bases, with 13 bases lying between them. Germline V gene data show CDR1 as MNHEY and CDR2 as SVGAGI. In DNA, the CDR3 is TGTGCCAGCCGATGGGCAGGGGATCAGCCCCAGCATTTT. This translates into CASRWAGDQPQHF.

Worth noting for this clone: At the DNA level, this CDR3 is encoded by other sequences in the same sample as well. The chain couples TRBV7-9 to TRBJ2-3; no reliable D call. Between the trimmed V and J ends, which lost 5 bases and 1 base, there was a span of 7 bases. The germline gives CDR1 SEHNR, CDR2 FQNEAQ (reference sequence). The CDR3 contains 13 residues. The CDR3 nucleotides read TGTGCCAGCAGCCCCACTGGCACAGATACGCAGTATTTT. Translated, it gives CASSPTGTDTQYF.

The chain uses TRBV9 and TRBJ2-2; D is perhaps TRBD1 or TRBD2 (6 bases each). Deletions cut 3 bases from V and 4 bases from J, with 13 bases between. This CDR3 region has 15 residues. CDR1 SGDLS and CDR2 YYNGEE come from the germline V gene. CDR3 amino acids: CASSGSGAITGELFF. The CDR3 bases are TGTGCCAGCAGCGGCTCGGGGGCCATCACCGGGGAGCTGTTTTTT.

The rearrangement links TRBV30 to TRBJ1-1; unclear D gene. The V and J ends lost 4 bases and 4 bases respectively, with 7 bases between them. Germline loops: CDR1 GTSNPN, CDR2 SVGIG (reference sequence). The CDR3 loop spans 11 amino acids. CDR3: CAWMRVTEAFF. CDR3 nucleotides: TGTGCCTGGATGCGGGTCACTGAAGCTTTCTTT.

The J gene is TRBJ1-1, the V gene TRBV10-3, with a weak D call TRBD1 (5 bases). The CDR3 extends over 14 amino acids. The V gene's germline CDR1 is ENHRY and CDR2 SYGVKD. V lost 10 bases, J lost 0 bases, and 15 bases lay in between. This chain's CDR3 is CATQGGGLNTEAFF. The CDR3 bases are TGTGCCACCCAGGGCGGGGGACTGAACACTGAAGCTTTCTTT.

The J gene is TRBJ1-6, the V gene TRBV6-4; D is ambiguous. Germline CDR1 reads MRHNA; CDR2 reads SNTAGT. CDR3 length: 15 residues. V was cut by 5 bases and J by 0 bases, with 8 bases left in between. This chain's CDR3 is CASSPSNSYNSPLHF. CDR3 bases: TGTGCCAGCAGTCCTTCAAACTCCTATAATTCACCCCTCCACTTT.

This clone was found once. The chain carries TRBV19 and TRBJ2-5, with 14 bases fitting TRBD2. CDR1 and CDR2 (germline): LNHDA, SQIVND (reference sequence). CDR3 size: 16 residues. J lost 6 bases, V lost 1 base, and 4 bases had no gene match. Here the CDR3 reads CASSIVTSGGAKTQYF. The DNA for the CDR3 is TGTGCCAGTAGTATAGTGACTAGCGGGGGGGCGAAGACCCAGTACTTC.

The genes are TRBV19 and TRBJ1-6; D unresolved. Between the trimmed V and J ends, which lost 6 bases and 6 bases, there was a span of 15 bases. Germline V lookup: CDR1 LNHDA, CDR2 SQIVND (reference sequence). The CDR3 contains 15 residues. This CDR3 reads CASRLDEGFNSPLHF. The CDR3 bases are TGTGCCAGTAGGCTTGACGAGGGTTTTAATTCACCCCTCCACTTT.

The rearrangement uses TRBV5-1 and TRBJ2-4; TRBD2 might be the D (5 bases). The V gene's germline CDR1 is SGHRS and CDR2 YFSETQ. The CDR3 sequence is 16 residues long. V gave up 1 base and J gave up 1 base, with 12 bases separating them. The CDR3 nucleotides read TGCGCCAGCAGCTTGAACGGGATGGGGGCCAAAAACATTCAGTACTTC. This codes for CASSLNGMGAKNIQYF.

V is TRBV4-1 and J is TRBJ2-7; D remains unclear. CDR1 MGHRA and CDR2 YSYEKL come from the germline V gene. This CDR3 is built from 14 residues. The germline V and J ends were trimmed by 2 bases and 2 bases, with 10 bases remaining between them. CDR3 DNA sequence: TGCGCCAGCAGCCAAAGTTCTCACCCCTACGAGCAGTACTTC. It translates to CASSQSSHPYEQYF.

The chain recombines TRBV19 with TRBJ2-2; D is unresolved. CDR1 is LNHDA and CDR2 is SQIVND in the germline V gene (reference sequence). V shed 7 bases and J shed 6 bases, with 6 bases lying between them. This CDR3 region has 11 residues. The CDR3 protein is CASMSSGELFF. CDR3 coding DNA: TGTGCCAGTATGAGTTCCGGGGAGCTGTTTTTT.

The V gene is TRBV6-5, the J gene TRBJ1-2; D not certain. The CDR3 consists of 15 residues. V was clipped by 0 bases and J by 3 bases, with 11 bases between them. CDR1 is MNHEY, CDR2 SVGAGI, per germline. CDR3 amino acids: CASSYSIGMDYGYTF. The CDR3 region has the DNA TGTGCCAGCAGTTACTCGATAGGTATGGACTATGGCTACACCTTC.

The chain is built from TRBV25-1 and TRBJ2-7; D remains ambiguous. Germline-derived CDR1 and CDR2 are MGHDK and SYGVNS. Trimming cost V 1 base and J 3 bases, with 13 bases left between them. The CDR3 has 15 amino acids. For the CDR3, the DNA is TGTGCCAGCAGTGAATCATCATGGGCTTACTACGAGCAGTACTTC. Residues: CASSESSWAYYEQYF.

This clone has only a few counts. The same CDR3 also results from other DNA sequences found in this sample. In nucleotides, the CDR3 is TGTGCCAGCACCCGGGGAGGCTCCTACGAGCAGTACTTC. This codes for CASTRGGSYEQYF. V is TRBV12-3 or TRBV12-4 and J is TRBJ2-7, with a weak D call TRBD2 (6 bases). The CDR3 is 13 residues long. Trimming took 7 bases from V and 0 from J, leaving 10 bases between them.

J is TRBJ1-3 and V is TRBV6-5; 9 positions agree with TRBD1. CDR3 length: 15 residues. The germline CDR1 and CDR2 sequences are MNHEY and SVGAGI. With 7 bases clipped from V and 3 bases from J, the junction kept 7 bases outside the gene matches. The CDR3 sequence is CASKEQGAGGNTIYF. The CDR3 DNA sequence: TGTGCCAGCAAAGAACAGGGGGCAGGTGGAAACACCATATATTTT.

The chain joins TRBV18 to TRBJ2-7; 10 positions agree with TRBD1. CDR1 and CDR2 (germline): KGHSH, LQKENI. The CDR3 totals 15 residues. V lost 2 bases and J lost 2; bases outside the gene matches: 3. The CDR3 reads CASSPGTGEPYEQYF. The CDR3 DNA reads as TGTGCCAGCTCACCAGGGACAGGGGAACCCTACGAGCAGTACTTC.

The V and J genes are TRBV19 and TRBJ1-3, with a possible D match to TRBD1 (5 bases). Trimming took off 9 bases at V and 0 bases at J, with 18 bases between the two ends. The CDR3 spans 16 residues. Germline V gene lookup returns CDR1 LNHDA and CDR2 SQIVND (reference sequence). The CDR3 nucleotides read TGTGCCAGCTCAAACCCCGGCGGGGGCTCTGGAAACACCATATATTTT. This translates into CASSNPGGGSGNTIYF.

The V and J genes are TRBV2 and TRBJ1-1; 8 nucleotides line up with TRBD1. Trimming took 2 bases from V and 6 from J; bases not matched to a gene: 2. This CDR3 comprises 13 residues. Germline V gene sequence: CDR1 SNHLY, CDR2 FYNNEI. CDR3 in amino acids: CASSENRGAEAFF. The CDR3 coding sequence is TGTGCCAGCAGTGAAAACAGGGGGGCTGAAGCTTTCTTT.

The chain couples TRBV4-3 to TRBJ2-7; 7 positions agree with TRBD1. The germline CDR1 and CDR2 sequences are LGHNA and YSLEER. The CDR3 consists of 17 residues. V dropped 0 bases and J dropped 2; count of bases not matched to a gene: 10. The CDR3 sequence is CASSQEWPGTATYEQYF. The CDR3 DNA sequence: TGCGCCAGCAGCCAAGAGTGGCCCGGGACAGCCACCTACGAGCAGTACTTC.

The chain combines TRBV3-1 (or the pseudogene TRBV3-2) with TRBJ2-5; D remains ambiguous. The CDR3 has 15 residues. V was shortened by 2 bases and J by 7 bases, with 17 bases between the two germline ends. Germline V gives CDR1 LGHDT, CDR2 YNNKEL (reference sequence). DNA of the CDR3: TGTGCCAGCAGCCAATCCCTCATGCGCCTGGGGACCCAGTACTTC. This sequence encodes CASSQSLMRLGTQYF.

This sequence joins TRBV30 and TRBJ1-2; 7 nucleotides match TRBD1. In germline, CDR1 is GTSNPN, CDR2 SVGIG (reference sequence). V lost 4 bases, J lost 9 bases, and 11 bases stayed unmatched. The CDR3 loop spans 13 amino acids. The chain's CDR3 is CAWNPPPGGSYTF. CDR3 DNA sequence: TGTGCCTGGAACCCACCCCCAGGGGGTAGCTACACCTTC. Drawing the rest from reference TRBV30 and TRBJ1-2, the complete variable domain is SQTIHQWPATLVQPVGSPLSLECTVEGTSNPNLYWYRQAAGRGLQLLFYSVGIGQISSEVPQNLSASRPQDRQFILSSKKLLLSDSGFYLCAWNPPPGGSYTFGSGTRLTVV.

V gene TRBV4-3 combines with J gene TRBJ1-1; D not resolved. The CDR3 has 14 residues. Germline V gives CDR1 LGHNA, CDR2 YSLEER. V shed 3 bases and J shed 3 bases, with 11 bases lying between them. The CDR3 here is CASSQTWEDTEAFF. In DNA form, the CDR3 reads TGCGCCAGCAGCCAGACGTGGGAGGACACTGAAGCTTTCTTT.

The chain carries TRBV19 and TRBJ1-1; D is possibly TRBD1 (5 bases). The V gene's germline CDR1 is LNHDA and CDR2 SQIVND (reference sequence). The CDR3 has 14 residues. V was cut by 7 bases and J by 0 bases, with 12 bases left in between. CDR3 region: CASTPGLVNTEAFF. Written as DNA, the CDR3 is TGTGCCAGTACCCCAGGGTTAGTGAACACTGAAGCTTTCTTT.

The V call is TRBV7-2, the J call TRBJ2-1; D unclear. Trimming removed 2 bases from V and 2 bases from J, with 13 bases in between. Germline assignment: CDR1 SGHTA and CDR2 FQGNSA. The CDR3 sequence is 16 residues long. CDR3: CASSLHGVGTYNEQFF. The DNA for the CDR3 is TGTGCCAGCAGCTTACATGGGGTGGGGACCTACAATGAGCAGTTCTTC.

This sequence joins TRBV5-8 and TRBJ2-3; no firm D call. CDR3 length: 14 amino acids. V lost 2 bases and J 6 bases, leaving 13 bases between the germline ends. Germline V gives CDR1 SGHTS, CDR2 YDEGEE. The CDR3 nucleotides read TGTGCCAGCAGCTTAGCCGGGTCGTCGGATACGCAGTATTTT. Translation: CASSLAGSSDTQYF.

The V and J genes are TRBV10-3 and TRBJ1-6; TRBD1 aligns across 7 bases. Germline-derived CDR1 and CDR2 are ENHRY and SYGVKD. The CDR3 consists of 14 residues. Unmatched junction bases numbered 4, after V lost 5 bases and J lost 6 bases. The CDR3 coding sequence is TGTGCCATCAGTCCGGGACAGAGTAATTCACCCCTCCACTTT. As protein: CAISPGQSNSPLHF.

This clone appeared a single time. The chain joins TRBV7-9 to TRBJ1-3; 7 bases are shared with TRBD1. This CDR3 spans 13 amino acids. Germline CDR1 is SEHNR and CDR2 is FQNEAQ (reference sequence). The J segment lost 10 bases and the V segment lost 4 bases, leaving 7 bases of the junction unmatched. CDR3 in amino acids: CASSSTGPVTIYF. CDR3 nucleotides: TGTGCCAGCAGCTCGACAGGGCCCGTTACCATATATTTT.